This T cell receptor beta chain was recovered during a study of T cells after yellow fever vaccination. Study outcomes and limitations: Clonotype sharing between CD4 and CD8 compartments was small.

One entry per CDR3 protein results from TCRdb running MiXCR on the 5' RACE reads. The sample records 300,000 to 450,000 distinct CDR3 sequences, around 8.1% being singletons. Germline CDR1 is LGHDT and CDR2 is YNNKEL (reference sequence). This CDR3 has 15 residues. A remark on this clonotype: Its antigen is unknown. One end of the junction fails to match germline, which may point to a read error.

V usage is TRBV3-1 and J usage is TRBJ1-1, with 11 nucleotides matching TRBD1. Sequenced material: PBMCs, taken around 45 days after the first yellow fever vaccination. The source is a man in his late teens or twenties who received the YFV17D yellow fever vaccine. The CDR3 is CASTQAGTGGTEAFF. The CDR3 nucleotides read TGTGCCAGCACCCAAGCTGGGACAGGGGGCACTGAAGCTTTCTTT.